This T cell receptor beta chain was captured in a study of post-analysis software for immune sequencing data. Whole-study results and caveats: Normalized Chao1 diversity was significantly reduced in patients versus controls. Patients had higher frequencies than controls of roughly five TRBV segments, including TRBV5-6, TRBV5-1 and TRBV20-1.

The sample holds a few counts of this clonotype. Its antigen is still unknown. Trimming cost V 3 bases and J 4 bases, with 13 bases left between them. The CDR3 spans 15 residues. The V gene's germline CDR1 is KGHSH and CDR2 LQKENI. Unique-molecular-identifier-tagged TCR beta cDNA libraries were used. T cells numbering roughly 0.85 to 11 million gave rise to around 500,000 cDNA molecules. TCRdb re-called the PCR reads through MiXCR, storing one row per CDR3 protein. The data contain about 820,000 distinct CDR3 sequences, roughly 50% of them singletons. The genes are TRBV18 and TRBJ2-1, with D possibly being TRBD1 (6 bases). The origin of this receptor is a girl under 18 with multiple sclerosis. The specimen sequenced was blood. This chain's CDR3 is CASSPGAVHYNEQFF. The CDR3 DNA follows: TGTGCCAGCTCACCGGGGGCGGTCCATTACAATGAGCAGTTCTTC.